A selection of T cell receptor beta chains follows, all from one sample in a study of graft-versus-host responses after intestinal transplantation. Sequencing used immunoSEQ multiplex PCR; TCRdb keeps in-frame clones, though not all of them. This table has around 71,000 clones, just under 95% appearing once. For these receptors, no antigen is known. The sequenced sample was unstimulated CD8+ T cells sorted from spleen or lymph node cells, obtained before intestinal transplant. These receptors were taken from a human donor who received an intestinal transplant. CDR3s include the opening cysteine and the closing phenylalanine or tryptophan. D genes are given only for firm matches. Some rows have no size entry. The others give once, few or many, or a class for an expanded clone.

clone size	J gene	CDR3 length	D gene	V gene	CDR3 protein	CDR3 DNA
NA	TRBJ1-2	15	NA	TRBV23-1	CASNAPGDGDYGYTF	TGCGCCAGCAACGCCCCGGGCGATGGCGACTATGGCTACACCTTC
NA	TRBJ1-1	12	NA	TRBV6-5	CASIIGYTEAFF	TGTGCCAGCATTATCGGATACACTGAAGCTTTCTTT
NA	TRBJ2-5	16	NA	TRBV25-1	CASSEFMGDAQETQYF	TGTGCCAGCAGTGAGTTTATGGGCGACGCCCAAGAGACCCAGTACTTC
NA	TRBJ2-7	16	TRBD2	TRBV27	CASSLSGSGSPYEQYF	TGTGCCAGCAGTTTATCGGGTAGCGGGAGCCCCTACGAGCAGTACTTC
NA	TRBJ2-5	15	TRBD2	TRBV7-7	CASSPRLAYQETQYF	TGTGCCAGCAGCCCCCGACTAGCGTATCAAGAGACCCAGTACTTC
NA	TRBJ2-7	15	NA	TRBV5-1	CASSPPDREDYEQYF	TGCGCCAGCAGCCCCCCCGACAGGGAGGACTACGAGCAGTACTTC
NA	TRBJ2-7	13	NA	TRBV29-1	CSVLTGVSYEQYF	TGCAGCGTCTTGACAGGCGTTAGCTACGAGCAGTACTTC
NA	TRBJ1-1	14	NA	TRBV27	CASSLFSGNTEAFF	TGTGCCAGCAGTTTATTTTCAGGGAACACTGAAGCTTTCTTT
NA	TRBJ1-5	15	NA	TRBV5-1	CASSLELGPNQPQHF	TGCGCCAGCAGCTTGGAATTGGGCCCGAATCAGCCCCAGCATTTT
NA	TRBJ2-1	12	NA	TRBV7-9	CASSLDPNEQFF	TGTGCCAGCAGCTTAGACCCCAATGAGCAGTTCTTC
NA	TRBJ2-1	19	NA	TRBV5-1	CASSLVVVPLVADINEQFF	TGCGCCAGCAGCTTGGTTGTAGTACCGCTAGTAGCGGACATCAATGAGCAGTTCTTC
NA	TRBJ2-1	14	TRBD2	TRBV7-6	CASSSLAGGNEQFF	TGTGCCAGCAGCTCGCTAGCGGGAGGCAATGAGCAGTTCTTC
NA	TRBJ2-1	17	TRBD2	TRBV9	CASSVTSGSPIYNEQFF	TGTGCCAGCAGCGTAACTAGCGGGTCGCCGATCTACAATGAGCAGTTCTTC
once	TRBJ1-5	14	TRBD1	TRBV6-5	CASSYSGGDQPQHF	TGTGCCAGCAGTTACTCAGGGGGCGATCAGCCCCAGCATTTT
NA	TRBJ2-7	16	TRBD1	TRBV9	CASSVDTGQGASEQYF	TGTGCCAGCAGCGTAGACACGGGACAGGGGGCGTCCGAGCAGTACTTC
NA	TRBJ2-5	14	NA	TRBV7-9	CASSLSGVQETQYF	TGTGCCAGCAGCTTATCCGGGGTTCAAGAGACCCAGTACTTC
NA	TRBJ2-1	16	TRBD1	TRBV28	CASSSRDRGNPNEQFF	TGTGCCAGCAGTTCTCGGGACAGGGGTAATCCGAATGAGCAGTTCTTC
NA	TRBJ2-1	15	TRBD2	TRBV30	CAWSILAGGYNEQFF	TGTGCCTGGAGTATACTAGCGGGAGGGTACAATGAGCAGTTCTTC
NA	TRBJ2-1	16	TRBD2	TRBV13	CASSLERTSAYNEQFF	TGTGCCAGCAGCTTAGAGAGGACTAGCGCCTACAATGAGCAGTTCTTC
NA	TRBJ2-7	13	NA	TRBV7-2	CASRPLDSYEQYF	TGTGCCAGCAGGCCTTTGGACAGCTACGAGCAGTACTTC
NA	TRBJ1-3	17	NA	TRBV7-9	CASSLAKFTAEGNTIYF	TGTGCCAGCAGCTTAGCGAAGTTTACAGCGGAGGGAAACACCATATATTTT
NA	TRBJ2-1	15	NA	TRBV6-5	CASTPSLGAYNEQFF	TGTGCCAGCACCCCCTCCCTAGGCGCCTACAATGAGCAGTTCTTC
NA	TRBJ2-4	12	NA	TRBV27	CASSLEGGIQYF	TGTGCCAGCAGCTTAGAGGGGGGCATTCAGTACTTC
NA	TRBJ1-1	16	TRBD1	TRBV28	CASSIGTVTLNTEAFF	TGTGCCAGCAGTATCGGGACAGTGACGCTGAACACTGAAGCTTTCTTT
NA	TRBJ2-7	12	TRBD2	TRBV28	CASSPRGDEQYF	TGTGCCAGCAGTCCCCGGGGGGACGAGCAGTACTTC
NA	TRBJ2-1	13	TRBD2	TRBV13	CASSLGTNNEQFF	TGTGCCAGCAGCCTCGGGACTAACAATGAGCAGTTCTTC
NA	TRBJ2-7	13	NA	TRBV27	CASSLSEGYEQYF	TGTGCCAGCAGTTTATCGGAGGGCTACGAGCAGTACTTC
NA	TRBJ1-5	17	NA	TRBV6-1	CASSEAWTLYSNQPQHF	TGTGCCAGCAGTGAAGCCTGGACATTGTATAGCAATCAGCCCCAGCATTTT
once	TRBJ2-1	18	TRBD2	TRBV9	CASSVGGTSGITYNEQFF	TGTGCCAGCAGCGTAGGGGGGACTAGCGGGATTACCTACAATGAGCAGTTCTTC
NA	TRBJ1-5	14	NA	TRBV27	CASSPVVRDQPQHF	TGTGCCAGCTCGCCAGTTGTTAGGGATCAGCCCCAGCATTTT
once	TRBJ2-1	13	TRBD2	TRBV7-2	CASSLWEGNEQFF	TGTGCCAGCAGCTTATGGGAGGGCAATGAGCAGTTCTTC
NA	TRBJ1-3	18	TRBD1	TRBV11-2	CASSLIRDRGAPGNTIYF	TGTGCCAGCAGCTTAATCCGGGACAGGGGTGCCCCAGGAAACACCATATATTTT
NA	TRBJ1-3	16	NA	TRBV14	CASSRRLTSSGNTIYF	TGTGCCAGCAGCCGAAGATTGACAAGCTCTGGAAACACCATATATTTT
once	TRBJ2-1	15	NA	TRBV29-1	CSVEIGQGQYNEQFF	TGCAGCGTTGAGATAGGGCAGGGTCAATACAATGAGCAGTTCTTC
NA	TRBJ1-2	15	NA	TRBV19	CASSVMRGTGYGYTF	TGTGCCAGTAGCGTGATGAGGGGGACGGGCTATGGCTACACCTTC
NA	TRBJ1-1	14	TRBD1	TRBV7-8	CASSFDRESTEAFF	TGTGCCAGCAGTTTCGACAGGGAGAGCACTGAAGCTTTCTTT
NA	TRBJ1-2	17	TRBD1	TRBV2	CASSEIGQVGANYGYTF	TGTGCCAGCAGTGAAATAGGACAGGTGGGAGCTAACTATGGCTACACCTTC
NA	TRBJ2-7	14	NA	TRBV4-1	CASSQDDPAYEQYF	TGCGCCAGCAGCCAAGACGACCCTGCCTACGAGCAGTACTTC
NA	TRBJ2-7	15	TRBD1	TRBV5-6	CASSSGQGVFYEQYF	TGTGCCAGCAGCTCCGGACAGGGAGTATTCTACGAGCAGTACTTC
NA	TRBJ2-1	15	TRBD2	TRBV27	CASTPGLGSYNEQFF	TGTGCCAGCACCCCGGGACTAGGCTCCTACAATGAGCAGTTCTTC
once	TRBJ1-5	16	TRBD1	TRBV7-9	CASSLWDRGLDQPQHF	TGTGCCAGCAGCCTCTGGGACAGGGGGCTCGATCAGCCCCAGCATTTT
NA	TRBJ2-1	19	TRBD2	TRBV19	CASSIQQREGPTNMNEQFF	TGTGCCAGTAGTATACAGCAGCGGGAGGGCCCAACTAACATGAATGAGCAGTTCTTC
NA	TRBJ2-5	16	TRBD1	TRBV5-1	CASSWTRDRGRETQYF	TGCGCCAGCAGCTGGACCCGGGACAGGGGAAGAGAGACCCAGTACTTC
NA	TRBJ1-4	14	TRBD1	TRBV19	CASSPQGAGEKLFF	TGTGCCAGTAGCCCACAGGGGGCCGGTGAAAAACTGTTTTTT
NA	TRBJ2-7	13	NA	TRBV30	CAWVGTTSYEQYF	TGTGCCTGGGTGGGGACAACCTCCTACGAGCAGTACTTC
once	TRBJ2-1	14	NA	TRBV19	CASTRRSLSNEQFF	TGTGCCAGTACTCGGCGGTCCTTGAGCAATGAGCAGTTCTTC
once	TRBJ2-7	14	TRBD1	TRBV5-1	CASSLGDRGYEQYF	TGCGCCAGCAGCTTGGGGGACAGGGGTTACGAGCAGTACTTC